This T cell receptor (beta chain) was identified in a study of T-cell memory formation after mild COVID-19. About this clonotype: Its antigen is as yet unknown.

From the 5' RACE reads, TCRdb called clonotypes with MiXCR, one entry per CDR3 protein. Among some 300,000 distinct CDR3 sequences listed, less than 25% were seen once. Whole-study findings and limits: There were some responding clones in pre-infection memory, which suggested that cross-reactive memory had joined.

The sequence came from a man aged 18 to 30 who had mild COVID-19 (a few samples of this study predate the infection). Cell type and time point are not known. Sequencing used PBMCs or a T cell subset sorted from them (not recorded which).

CDR3 residues: CASSPPPHTDTQYF. The CDR3 DNA reads TGTGCCAGCTCCCCGCCACCCCACACAGATACGCAGTATTTT. The gene calls are TRBV6-2 or TRBV6-3 and TRBJ2-3, with D hard to call. The CDR3 loop spans 14 amino acids. Between the trimmed V and J ends, which lost 8 bases and 2 bases, there was a span of 14 bases. Germline V gene data show CDR1 as MNHEY and CDR2 as SVGEGT.